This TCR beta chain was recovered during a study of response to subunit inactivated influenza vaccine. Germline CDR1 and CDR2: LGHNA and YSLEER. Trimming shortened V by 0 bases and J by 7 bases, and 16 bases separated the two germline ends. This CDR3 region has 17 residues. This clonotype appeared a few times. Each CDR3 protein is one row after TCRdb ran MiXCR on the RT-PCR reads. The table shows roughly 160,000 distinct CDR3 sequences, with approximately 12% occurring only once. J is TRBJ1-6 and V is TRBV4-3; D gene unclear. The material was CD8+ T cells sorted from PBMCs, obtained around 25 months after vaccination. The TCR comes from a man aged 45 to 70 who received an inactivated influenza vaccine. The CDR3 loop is CASSQDWGTEDNSPLHF. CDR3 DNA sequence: TGCGCCAGCAGCCAAGATTGGGGTACAGAGGACAATTCACCCCTCCACTTT.